Sequencing of this T cell receptor beta chain was carried out in a study of blood T cells in healthy people across ages. As for the study in general: The template switching approach captured approximately one barcoded beta molecule for every two T cells. Whole-study findings and limits: With naive T cell percentage, TCR beta diversity showed a strong correlation.

On this clonotype itself: Its target is unknown.

Germline V gene lookup returns CDR1 KGHSH and CDR2 LQKENI. J gave up 13 bases and V 5 bases, and 11 bases lay outside the gene matches. The CDR3 sequence is 13 residues long. Individuals who donated were healthy Caucasians from Russia aged roughly 6 to 90. Sample-barcoded 5' priming and a J-beta primer mix drove a second PCR of roughly 6 to 12 cycles. One entry per CDR3 protein, called by TCRdb with MiXCR from the 5' RACE reads. The table lists some 920,000 distinct CDR3 sequences, roughly 51% of them singletons, with over 20% in the top ten. The TCR originated in a woman between 55 and 75 years old in good health. The sequenced material came from blood. The J gene is TRBJ2-1, the V gene TRBV18, with TRBD1 matching over 7 bases. The CDR3 loop is CASSTGQQETQFF. The CDR3 coding sequence is TGTGCCAGCTCAACGGGACAGCAAGAGACCCAGTTCTTC.